This TCR beta chain was retrieved from a study of blood T cell repertoires in COVID-19. About the research overall: The study drew acute and convalescent COVID-19 samples from the United States, Italy and Spain. PBMCs, B-cell-depleted T cells, or T cells provided the cDNA or gDNA that made up the material.

In the authors' workflow: The assay estimated nucleated cells by amplifying reference gene primers. The data were produced by immunoSEQ multiplex PCR, yet TCRdb's version contains in-frame clones alone and is incomplete. The V and J calls and clone size come from that table; D and trimming were worked out from the DNA. The table has 76,000 or so clones, about 90% seen once; the top ten hold 5.5% to 6%. This CDR3 is 14 amino acids long. Germline values: CDR1 SNHLY, CDR2 FYNNEI. Trimming took 3 bases from V and 3 from J, leaving 11 bases between them. The sequence was obtained from a human donor in a cohort sampled during active COVID-19. The material sequenced was peripheral blood. The genes are TRBV2 and TRBJ1-2, with D possibly TRBD1 on 6 matching bases. The CDR3 loop reads CASSEREGDYGYTF. The CDR3 DNA reads as TGTGCCAGCAGTGAGCGGGAGGGGGACTATGGCTACACCTTC.